Listed below are T cell receptor beta chains from one sample, sequenced in a study of T cells after yellow fever vaccination. TCRdb re-called the 5' RACE reads with MiXCR, one entry per CDR3 protein. The table includes under 250,000 distinct CDR3 sequences, about 3% detected once. Here the sequenced sample was CD4+ T cells sorted from PBMCs, taken 10 days after the yellow fever booster vaccination. All receptors come from a man younger than 35 who received the YFV17D yellow fever vaccine. Both conserved end residues are part of each CDR3. Fields, in order: D gene, V gene, J gene, clone size, CDR3 DNA, CDR3 protein. D genes are given only for firm matches. Not every row has a clone size; where given, it reads once, few, many or a size class.

d_gene: .
v_gene: TRBV11-2
j_gene: TRBJ2-5
abundance: .
CDR3nt: TGTGCCAGCAGCACCTCTACTAGCTTAGAGACCCAGTACTTC
CDR3aa: CASSTSTSLETQYF

d_gene: .
v_gene: TRBV7-9
j_gene: TRBJ2-6
abundance: .
CDR3nt: TGTGCCAGCAGCCTTAATCGGGCTGGGGCCAACGTCCTGACTTTC
CDR3aa: CASSLNRAGANVLTF

d_gene: TRBD2
v_gene: TRBV11-2
j_gene: TRBJ2-4
abundance: .
CDR3nt: TGTGCCAGCAGCGCCGGACTAGCGGGGACCAAAAACATTCAGTACTTC
CDR3aa: CASSAGLAGTKNIQYF

d_gene: .
v_gene: TRBV5-1
j_gene: TRBJ2-2
abundance: many
CDR3nt: TGCGCCAGCAGCGCACCTCGGGGGGCTCTAGTTGCGCCCGGGGAGCTGTTTTTT
CDR3aa: CASSAPRGALVAPGELFF

d_gene: .
v_gene: TRBV12-5
j_gene: TRBJ2-1
abundance: .
CDR3nt: TGTGCTAGTGGCCAGGGGAGGTCGTACAATGAGCAGTTCTTC
CDR3aa: CASGQGRSYNEQFF

d_gene: .
v_gene: TRBV20-1
j_gene: TRBJ1-5
abundance: many
CDR3nt: TGCAGTGCTAGAGAGGGTCGGGGATCGGGGTTTTGGCGCAATCAGCCCCAGCATTTT
CDR3aa: CSAREGRGSGFWRNQPQHF

d_gene: .
v_gene: TRBV27
j_gene: TRBJ1-5
abundance: many
CDR3nt: TGTGCCAGCAGTTTATGGGGGATCGGTCAGCCCCAGCATTTT
CDR3aa: CASSLWGIGQPQHF

d_gene: .
v_gene: TRBV18
j_gene: TRBJ1-5
abundance: many
CDR3nt: TGTGCCAGCTCCGCCGAGGGGTCCAATCAGCCCCAGCATTTT
CDR3aa: CASSAEGSNQPQHF

d_gene: TRBD2
v_gene: TRBV19
j_gene: TRBJ2-3
abundance: .
CDR3nt: TGTGCCAGTAGTACCCTTGAGCGGGGGCATGGACATTTT
CDR3aa: CASSTLERGHGHF

d_gene: .
v_gene: TRBV6-2/TRBV6-3
j_gene: TRBJ2-3
abundance: many
CDR3nt: TGTGCCACTGACGGTTCGGATCGACCAGATACGCAGTATTTT
CDR3aa: CATDGSDRPDTQYF

d_gene: .
v_gene: TRBV4-3
j_gene: TRBJ1-4
abundance: many
CDR3nt: TGCGCCAGCAGCCAAGTCCGAACAGTCAATGAAAAACTGTTTTTT
CDR3aa: CASSQVRTVNEKLFF

d_gene: TRBD1
v_gene: TRBV20-1
j_gene: TRBJ1-3
abundance: .
CDR3nt: TGCAGTGCTAGTGGGAGACAGGGGGACACCATATATTTT
CDR3aa: CSASGRQGDTIYF

d_gene: .
v_gene: TRBV27
j_gene: TRBJ1-2
abundance: many
CDR3nt: TGTGCCAGCAGTCCGGCCGGGGGGTGGTACACCTTC
CDR3aa: CASSPAGGWYTF

d_gene: TRBD2
v_gene: TRBV20-1
j_gene: TRBJ2-7
abundance: many
CDR3nt: TGCAGTGCTAGATCTCGGACTAGCGGGGCGGTGTACGAGCAGTACTTC
CDR3aa: CSARSRTSGAVYEQYF

d_gene: TRBD1
v_gene: TRBV12-3/TRBV12-4
j_gene: TRBJ2-6
abundance: many
CDR3nt: TGTGCCAGCAGTCCACCGGACAGGGGGAATGTGGCCAACGTCCTGACTTTC
CDR3aa: CASSPPDRGNVANVLTF

d_gene: .
v_gene: TRBV20-1
j_gene: TRBJ2-5
abundance: many
CDR3nt: TGCAGTGCCAGAAGCGTGGTCGACTCCCAAGAGACCCAGTACTTC
CDR3aa: CSARSVVDSQETQYF